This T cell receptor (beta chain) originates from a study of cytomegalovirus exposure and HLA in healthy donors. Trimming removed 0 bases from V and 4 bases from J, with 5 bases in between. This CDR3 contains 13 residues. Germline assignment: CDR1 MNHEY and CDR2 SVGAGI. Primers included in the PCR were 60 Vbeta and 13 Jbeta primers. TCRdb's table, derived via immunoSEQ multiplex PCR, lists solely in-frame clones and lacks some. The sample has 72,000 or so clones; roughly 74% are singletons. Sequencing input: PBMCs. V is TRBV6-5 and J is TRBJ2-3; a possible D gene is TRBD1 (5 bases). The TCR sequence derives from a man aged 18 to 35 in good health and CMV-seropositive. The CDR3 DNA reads TGTGCCAGCAGTTACTCAGGGGCAGATACGCAGTATTTT. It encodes CASSYSGADTQYF.